Each of the 5 T cell receptor beta chains below was sequenced from the same sample in a study of cytomegalovirus exposure and HLA in healthy donors. Generated by immunoSEQ multiplex PCR, the TCRdb table keeps only in-frame clones and is missing some. The sample records about 150,000 clones, just over 90% being singletons. Sample: PBMCs. Receptors originate from a man aged 18 to 30 in good health and CMV-seronegative.

The sample holds one count of this clone. CDR3 in DNA: TGTGCCAGCAGCGTAGTAGCGGGGGACTCCTACAATGAGCAGTTCTTC. Translation: CASSVVAGDSYNEQFF. The chain uses TRBV9 and TRBJ2-1; TRBD2 matches at 9 bases. The germline V gene has CDR1 SGDLS and CDR2 YYNGEE. The CDR3 loop spans 16 amino acids. J was trimmed by 0 bases and V by 0 bases; bases with no gene match: 1.

This chain's CDR3 is CASSRVSGVNNEQFF. CDR3 sequence (DNA): TGTGCCAGCAGCCGGGTCTCGGGGGTAAACAATGAGCAGTTCTTC. The V and J genes are TRBV7-2 and TRBJ2-1; maybe TRBD2 (6 bases). With 5 bases removed from V and 5 bases from J, the gap between germline ends came to 16 bases. Per germline, CDR1 SGHTA and CDR2 FQGNSA. The CDR3 has 15 residues.

There are a few counts of this clone. This chain links TRBV5-1 with TRBJ2-2, with 13 positions matching TRBD2. There are 17 residues in the CDR3. The germline gives CDR1 SGHRS, CDR2 YFSETQ. After removal of 2 bases from V and 6 bases from J, the junction contained 7 bases not matched to a gene. The CDR3 nucleotides are TGCGCCAGCAGCTTAATAGCGGGACTAGCGGGGCCCGGGGAGCTGTTTTTT. Translation gives CASSLIAGLAGPGELFF.

J is TRBJ2-5 and V is TRBV9, with D perhaps matching TRBD1 (5 bases). The CDR3 runs 14 residues. V was shortened by 0 bases and J by 0 bases, with 6 bases between the two germline ends. The germline gives CDR1 SGDLS, CDR2 YYNGEE. CDR3 sequence reads: CASSVAGYQETQYF. The CDR3 DNA is TGTGCCAGCAGCGTAGCAGGGTACCAAGAGACCCAGTACTTC.

The rearrangement uses TRBV27 and TRBJ2-5, with D possibly TRBD2 on 5 matching bases. Looked up from germline, CDR1 is MNHEY and CDR2 is SMNVEV (reference sequence). V was pared by 3 bases and J by 2 bases, with 16 bases between. The CDR3 spans 16 residues. The CDR3, as DNA: TGTGCCAGCAGTTTTTTCGGGGATAGGACTCAAGAGACCCAGTACTTC. Protein: CASSFFGDRTQETQYF.